This entry concerns a single TCR beta chain. Clones were read by immunoSEQ multiplex PCR, and TCRdb kept only the in-frame ones, dropping some. In the table there are around 300,000 clones, approximately 91% of which are singletons. This specimen comes from a study of blood T cell repertoires in COVID-19. Background on the study: Acute and convalescent COVID-19 specimens originated in the United States, Italy and Spain.

Per germline, CDR1 MNHEY and CDR2 SMNVEV (reference sequence). Trimming took 2 bases from V and 0 from J, leaving 10 bases between them. This CDR3 spans 15 amino acids. Source material: peripheral blood. The chain combines TRBV27 with TRBJ1-1; a possible D gene is TRBD1 (6 bases). The sequence was collected from a woman aged 40 to 50 who had recovered from COVID-19. The CDR3 bases are TGTGCCAGCAGTTTAGGTGAGGGGGTGAACACTGAAGCTTTCTTT. Translating it yields CASSLGEGVNTEAFF.